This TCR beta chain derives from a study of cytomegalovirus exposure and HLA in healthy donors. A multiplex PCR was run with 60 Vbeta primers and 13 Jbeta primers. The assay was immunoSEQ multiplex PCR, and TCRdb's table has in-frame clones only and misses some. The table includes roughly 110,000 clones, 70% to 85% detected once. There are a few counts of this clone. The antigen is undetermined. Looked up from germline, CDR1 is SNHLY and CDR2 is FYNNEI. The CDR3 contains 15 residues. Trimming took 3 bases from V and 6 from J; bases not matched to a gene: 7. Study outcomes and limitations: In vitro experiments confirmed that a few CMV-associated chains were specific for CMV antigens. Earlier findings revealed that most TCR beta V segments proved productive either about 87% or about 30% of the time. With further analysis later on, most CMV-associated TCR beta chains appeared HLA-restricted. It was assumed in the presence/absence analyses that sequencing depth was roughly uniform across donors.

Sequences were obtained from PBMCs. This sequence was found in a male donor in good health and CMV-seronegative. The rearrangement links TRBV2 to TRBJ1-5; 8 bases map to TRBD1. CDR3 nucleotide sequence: TGTGCCAGCAGTGAGGGACAGGTTGGAAGTCAGCCCCAGCATTTT. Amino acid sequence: CASSEGQVGSQPQHF. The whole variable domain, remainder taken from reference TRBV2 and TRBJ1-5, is EPEVTQTPSHQVTQMGQEVILRCVPISNHLYFYWYRQILGQKVEFLVSFYNNEISEKSEIFDDQFSVERPDGSNFTLKIRSTKLEDSAMYFCASSEGQVGSQPQHFGDGTRLSIL.